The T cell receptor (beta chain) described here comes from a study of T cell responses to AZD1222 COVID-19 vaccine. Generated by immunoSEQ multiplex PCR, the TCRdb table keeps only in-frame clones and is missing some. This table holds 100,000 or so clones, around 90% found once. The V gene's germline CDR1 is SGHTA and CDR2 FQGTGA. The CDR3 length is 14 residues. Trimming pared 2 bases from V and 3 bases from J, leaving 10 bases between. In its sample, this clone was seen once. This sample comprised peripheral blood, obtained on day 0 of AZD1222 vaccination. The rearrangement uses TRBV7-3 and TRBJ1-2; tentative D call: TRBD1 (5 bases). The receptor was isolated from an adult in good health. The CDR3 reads CASSLGRDDYGYTF. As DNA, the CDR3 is TGTGCCAGCAGCTTAGGCAGGGACGACTATGGCTACACCTTC. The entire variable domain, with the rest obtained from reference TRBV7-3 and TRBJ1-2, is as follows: GAGVSQTPSNKVTEKGKYVELRCDPISGHTALYWYRQSLGQGPEFLIYFQGTGAADDSGLPNDRFFAVRPEGSVSTLKIQRTERGDSAVYLCASSLGRDDYGYTFGSGTRLTVV.